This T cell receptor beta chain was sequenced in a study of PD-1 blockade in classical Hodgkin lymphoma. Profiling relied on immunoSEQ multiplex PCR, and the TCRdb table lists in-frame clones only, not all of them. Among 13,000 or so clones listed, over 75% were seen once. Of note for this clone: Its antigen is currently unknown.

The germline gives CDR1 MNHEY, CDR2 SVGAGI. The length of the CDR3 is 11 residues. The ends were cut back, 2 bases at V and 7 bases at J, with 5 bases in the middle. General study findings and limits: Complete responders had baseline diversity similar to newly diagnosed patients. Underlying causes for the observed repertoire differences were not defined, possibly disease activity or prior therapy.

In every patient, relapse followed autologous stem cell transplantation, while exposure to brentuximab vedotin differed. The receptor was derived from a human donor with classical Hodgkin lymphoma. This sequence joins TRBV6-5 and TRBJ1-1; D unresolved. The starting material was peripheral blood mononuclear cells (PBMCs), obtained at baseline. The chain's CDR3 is CASSYEREAFF. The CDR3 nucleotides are TGTGCCAGCAGTTACGAACGTGAAGCTTTCTTT.